This TCR beta chain was identified in a study of T-cell reconstitution after alpha-beta-depleted transplantation in children. Points from the study as a whole: Some patients showed high day-60 TCRbeta diversity, which derived from surviving recipient T cells and thymic progenitors. Diversity and T-cell counts at one year after transplant derived mostly from new T cells. Reportedly, roughly two months post-transplant, alpha-beta T cells arose from several hundred expanded graft clones.

This CDR3 contains 12 residues. Germline V CDR1 and CDR2: SQVTM, ANQGSEA. V dropped 1 base and J dropped 9 bases, with 12 bases sitting between them. This clonotype was seen a handful of times. Its cognate antigen is unknown. Construction of the TCRbeta library involved unique molecular identifiers. MiXCR, applied by TCRdb to the PCR reads, yields one record per CDR3 protein. This sample has hundreds of thousands of distinct CDR3 sequences, with about 21% found just once. This receptor was taken from a boy under three years old who had a stem cell transplant for acute myeloid leukemia, so the T cells may come from the graft donor. The V gene is TRBV29-1, the J gene TRBJ2-5; D ambiguous. Source: PBMCs, mostly from graft donor cells, taken 360 days after TCRalphabeta/CD19-depleted stem cell transplant. This CDR3 reads CSVEGIRTAQYF. CDR3 nucleotide sequence: TGCAGCGTTGAAGGTATCCGGACGGCCCAGTACTTC.